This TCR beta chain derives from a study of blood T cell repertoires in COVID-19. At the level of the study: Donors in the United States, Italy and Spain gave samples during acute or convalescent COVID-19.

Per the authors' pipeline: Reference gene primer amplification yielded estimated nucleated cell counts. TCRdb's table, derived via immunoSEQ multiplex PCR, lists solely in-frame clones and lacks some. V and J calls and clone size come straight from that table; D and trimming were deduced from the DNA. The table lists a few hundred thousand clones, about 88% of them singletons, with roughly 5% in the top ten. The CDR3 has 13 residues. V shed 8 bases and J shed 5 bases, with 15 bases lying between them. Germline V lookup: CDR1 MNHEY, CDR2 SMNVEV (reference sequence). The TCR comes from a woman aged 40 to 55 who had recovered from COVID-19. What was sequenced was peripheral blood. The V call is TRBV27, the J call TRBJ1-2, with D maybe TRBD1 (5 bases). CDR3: CASATGRGYGYTF. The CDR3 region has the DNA TGTGCCAGCGCTACCGGGAGGGGTTATGGCTACACCTTC.